This T cell receptor (beta chain) was obtained from a study of blood T cell repertoires in COVID-19. Generated by immunoSEQ multiplex PCR, the TCRdb table keeps only in-frame clones and is missing some. The sample has about 190,000 clones, around four fifths seen once. The count of this clone is one. The receptor was derived from a human donor in a cohort sampled during active COVID-19. The material sequenced was peripheral blood.

The CDR3 nucleotides are TGCGCCAGCAGCCTTAGCGGGAGGTTCTCCACAGATACGCAGTATTTT. This sequence encodes CASSLSGRFSTDTQYF. The chain uses TRBV4-1 and TRBJ2-3, with TRBD2 matching 10 bases. There are 16 residues in the CDR3. The junction had 6 bases not matched to a gene; V was cut back by 4 bases and J by 2 bases. CDR1 and CDR2 from the germline V gene are MGHRA and YSYEKL.